This entry is about one T cell receptor (beta chain). The CDR3 length is 21 residues. The germline V gene encodes CDR1 ENHRY and CDR2 SYGVKD. The V segment lost 0 bases and the J segment 3 bases; nucleotides outside the gene matches: 15. This entry comes from a study of blood T cell repertoires in COVID-19. Study in general: Acute and convalescent COVID-19 samples came from the United States, Italy and Spain. PBMCs, B-cell-depleted T cells, or T cells were the source of the cDNA or gDNA that made up the material.

In the original workflow: Estimation of nucleated cell counts was performed using reference gene primer amplification. The table came from immunoSEQ multiplex PCR; TCRdb's copy has only in-frame clones and leaves some out. The DNA was the basis for D and trimming; V, J and clone size are from that table. The sample has tens of thousands of clones; 85% to 90% are singletons. Sequenced input: peripheral blood. The chain has TRBV10-3 and TRBJ2-3, with 13 positions matching TRBD2. The clonotype was recovered from a middle-aged man with active COVID-19. CDR3 DNA sequence: TGTGCCATCAGTGAGTCGGTCACTAGCGGGAGGGCCGGATTAGGGACAGATACGCAGTATTTT. Protein: CAISESVTSGRAGLGTDTQYF.